This T cell receptor (beta chain) was obtained from a study of T cells in pancreatic ductal adenocarcinoma. General study points: Mean clonality was approximately 0.11 in tumors and 0.06 to 0.085 in blood, not significantly different. The resected cohort was biased toward the minority with early-stage disease. Tumor samples had fewer productive templates and approximately 8-fold fewer unique clonotypes than blood.

CDR1 is SGHRS and CDR2 is YFSETQ in the germline V gene. The CDR3 loop spans 14 amino acids. Trimming removed 0 bases from V and 2 bases from J, with 7 bases in between. Profiling relied on immunoSEQ multiplex PCR, and the TCRdb table lists in-frame clones only, not all of them. The sample has roughly 31,000 clones, approximately 92% seen once. Selected pancreatic ductal adenocarcinoma patients had undergone surgery without neoadjuvant therapy. As to this clone: The antigen is not known.

The sample consisted of PBMCs. The TCR comes from a human donor with pancreatic ductal adenocarcinoma. The chain links TRBV5-1 to TRBJ2-3; maybe TRBD2 (6 bases). The CDR3: CASSLGDSTDTQYF. In DNA form, the CDR3 reads TGCGCCAGCAGCTTGGGGGACTCCACAGATACGCAGTATTTT.